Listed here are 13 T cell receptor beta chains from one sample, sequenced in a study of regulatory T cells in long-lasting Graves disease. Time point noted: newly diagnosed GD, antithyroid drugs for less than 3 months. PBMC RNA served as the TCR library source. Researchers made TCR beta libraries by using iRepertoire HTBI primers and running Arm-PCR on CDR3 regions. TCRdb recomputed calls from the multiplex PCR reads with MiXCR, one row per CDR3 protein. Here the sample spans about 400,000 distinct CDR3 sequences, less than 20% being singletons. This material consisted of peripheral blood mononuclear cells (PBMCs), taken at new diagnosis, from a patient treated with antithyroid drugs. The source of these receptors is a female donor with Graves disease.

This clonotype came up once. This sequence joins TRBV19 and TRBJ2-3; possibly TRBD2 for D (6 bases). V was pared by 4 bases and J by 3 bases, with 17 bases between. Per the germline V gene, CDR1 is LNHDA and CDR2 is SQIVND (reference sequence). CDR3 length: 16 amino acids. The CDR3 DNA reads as TGTGCCAGTAGTACCGGGAGAGGTCCATGGACAGATACGCAGTATTTT. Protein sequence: CASSTGRGPWTDTQYF.

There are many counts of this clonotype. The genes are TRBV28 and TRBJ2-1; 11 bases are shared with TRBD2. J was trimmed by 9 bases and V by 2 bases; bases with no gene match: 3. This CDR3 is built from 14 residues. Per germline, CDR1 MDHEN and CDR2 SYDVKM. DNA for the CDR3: TGTGCCAGCAGTTTAACTAGCGGGAGTGTTGAGCAGTTCTTC. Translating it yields CASSLTSGSVEQFF. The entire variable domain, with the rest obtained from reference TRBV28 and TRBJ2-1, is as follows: DVKVTQSSRYLVKRTGEKVFLECVQDMDHENMFWYRQDPGLGLRLIYFSYDVKMKEKGDIPEGYSVSREKKERFSLILESASTNQTSMYLCASSLTSGSVEQFFGPGTRLTVL.

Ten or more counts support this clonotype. CDR3 protein: CASSYDTEAYEQYF. The CDR3 coding sequence is TGTGCCAGCAGTTACGATACGGAAGCCTACGAGCAGTACTTC. This chain uses TRBV6-5 with TRBJ2-7; D ambiguous. Germline CDR1 MNHEY, CDR2 SVGAGI. Deletions cut 2 bases from V and 2 bases from J, with 10 bases between. This CDR3 is 14 amino acids long.

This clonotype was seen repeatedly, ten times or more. Here the CDR3 reads CASSPQGYGYTF. For the CDR3, the DNA is TGTGCCAGCAGCCCACAGGGCTATGGCTACACCTTC. The rearrangement links TRBV12-3 or TRBV12-4 to TRBJ1-2; tentatively, D is TRBD1 (6 bases). The CDR3 extends over 12 amino acids. V lost 6 bases to trimming and J lost 4 bases, with 9 bases between them.

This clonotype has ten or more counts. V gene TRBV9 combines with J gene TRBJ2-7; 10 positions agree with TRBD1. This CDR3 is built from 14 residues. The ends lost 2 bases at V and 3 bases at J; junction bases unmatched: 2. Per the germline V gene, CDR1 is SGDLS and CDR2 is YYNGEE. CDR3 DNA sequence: TGTGCCAGCAGCGTTGGACAGGGGGGCTACGAGCAGTACTTC. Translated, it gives CASSVGQGGYEQYF.

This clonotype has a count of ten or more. The CDR3 is CASRDTKVVLAGAPRSTDTQYF. The CDR3 nucleotides read TGTGCCAGCAGAGATACAAAGGTGGTTCTAGCGGGAGCGCCCCGGTCAACAGATACGCAGTATTTT. The gene calls are TRBV2 and TRBJ2-3, with 10 bases aligning to TRBD2. The germline V gene encodes CDR1 SNHLY and CDR2 FYNNEI. Trimming cost V 6 bases and J 3 bases; bases outside gene matches: 27. This CDR3 has 22 residues.

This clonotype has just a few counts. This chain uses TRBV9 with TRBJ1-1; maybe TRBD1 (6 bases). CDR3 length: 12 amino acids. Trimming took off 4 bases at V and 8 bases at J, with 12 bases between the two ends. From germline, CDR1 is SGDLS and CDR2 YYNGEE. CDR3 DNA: TGTGCCAGCAGCCCGCAGGACAGCGAAGCTTTCTTT. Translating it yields CASSPQDSEAFF.

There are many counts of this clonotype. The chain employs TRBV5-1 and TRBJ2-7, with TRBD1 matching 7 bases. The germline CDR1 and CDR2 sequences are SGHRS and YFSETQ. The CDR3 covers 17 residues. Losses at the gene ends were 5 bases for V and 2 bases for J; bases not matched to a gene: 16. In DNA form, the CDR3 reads TGCGCCAGCAGACCCGACAGGGTAAGAGTGGTAGCCTACGAGCAGTACTTC. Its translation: CASRPDRVRVVAYEQYF.

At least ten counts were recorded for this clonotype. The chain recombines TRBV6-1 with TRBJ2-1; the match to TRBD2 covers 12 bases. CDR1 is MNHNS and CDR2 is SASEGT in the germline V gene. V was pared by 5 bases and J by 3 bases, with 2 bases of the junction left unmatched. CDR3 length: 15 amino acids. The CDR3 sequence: CASSTTSGGYNEQFF. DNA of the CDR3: TGTGCCAGCAGTACGACTAGCGGGGGCTACAATGAGCAGTTCTTC.

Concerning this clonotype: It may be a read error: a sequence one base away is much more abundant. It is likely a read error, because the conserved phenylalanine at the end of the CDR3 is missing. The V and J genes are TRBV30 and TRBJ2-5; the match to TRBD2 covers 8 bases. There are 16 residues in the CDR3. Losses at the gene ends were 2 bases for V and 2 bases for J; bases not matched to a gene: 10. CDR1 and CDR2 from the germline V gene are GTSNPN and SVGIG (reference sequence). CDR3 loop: CAWSREGTISQETQYS. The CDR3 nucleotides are TGTGCCTGGAGTCGGGAGGGGACTATCTCACAAGAGACCCAGTACTCC.

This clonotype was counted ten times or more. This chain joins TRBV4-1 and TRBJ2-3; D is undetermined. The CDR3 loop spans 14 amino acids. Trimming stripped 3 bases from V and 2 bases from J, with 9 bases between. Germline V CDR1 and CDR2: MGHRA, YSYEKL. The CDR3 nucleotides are TGCGCCAGCAGCCATATTCTACCCACAGATACGCAGTATTTT. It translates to CASSHILPTDTQYF.

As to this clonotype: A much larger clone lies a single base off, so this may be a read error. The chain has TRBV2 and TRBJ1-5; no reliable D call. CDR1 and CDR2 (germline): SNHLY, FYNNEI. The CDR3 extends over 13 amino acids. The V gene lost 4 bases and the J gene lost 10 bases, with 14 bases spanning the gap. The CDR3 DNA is TGTGCCAGCAGTGTAACCCAATCCGGTCCCCAGCATTTT. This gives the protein CASSVTQSGPQHF.

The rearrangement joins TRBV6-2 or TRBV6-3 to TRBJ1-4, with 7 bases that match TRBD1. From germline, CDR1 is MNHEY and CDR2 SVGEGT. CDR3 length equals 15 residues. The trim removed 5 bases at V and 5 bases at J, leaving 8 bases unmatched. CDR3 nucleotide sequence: TGTGCCAGCAGTGACTACAGGGGAGAGAATGAAAAACTGTTTTTT. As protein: CASSDYRGENEKLFF.